Presented here are 21 T cell receptor beta chains from one specimen sequenced in a study of shared clonotypes between healthy human individuals. The assay was immunoSEQ multiplex PCR, and TCRdb's table has in-frame clones only and misses some. The data show about 2 million clones, 95% seen once. Specimen: naive CD4+ T cells sorted from blood. Subset noted: CD45RA+ positively selected. Source of these receptors: a man aged 18 to 35 in good health.

The genes are TRBV6-5 and TRBJ1-2, with TRBD1 matching over 8 bases. The CDR3 contains 14 residues. The J segment lost 6 bases and the V segment lost 5 bases, leaving 8 bases of the junction unmatched. In germline, CDR1 is MNHEY, CDR2 SVGAGI. CDR3 region: CASSDRGARDGYTF. CDR3 DNA: TGTGCCAGCAGTGACAGGGGAGCTAGGGATGGCTACACCTTC.

This clone was detected only once. In the same sample, other DNA sequences code for this CDR3. The chain carries TRBV30 and TRBJ1-6, with D perhaps matching TRBD1 (6 bases). This CDR3 has 14 amino acids. V dropped 0 bases and J dropped 6 bases, with 9 bases sitting between them. Per the germline V gene, CDR1 is GTSNPN and CDR2 is SVGIG (reference sequence). CDR3: CAWSVQGGNSPLHF. The CDR3 DNA is TGTGCCTGGAGTGTACAGGGTGGTAATTCACCCCTCCACTTT.

A word on this clone: The same CDR3 is also encoded by other DNA sequences in this sample. The CDR3 bases are TGTGCCAGCTCACCACCGGGGGATACCGGGGAGCTGTTTTTT. Translation: CASSPPGDTGELFF. V usage is TRBV18 and J usage is TRBJ2-2; either TRBD1 or TRBD2 may fit D (5 bases each). Germline loops: CDR1 KGHSH, CDR2 LQKENI. The ends were cut back, 0 bases at V and 5 bases at J, with 7 bases in the middle. This CDR3 comprises 14 residues.

The rearrangement uses TRBV27 and TRBJ1-5; TRBD1 might be the D (5 bases). Germline CDR1 MNHEY, CDR2 SMNVEV (reference sequence). This CDR3 is built from 13 residues. V was clipped by 3 bases and J by 6 bases, with 9 bases between them. CDR3 DNA sequence: TGTGCCAGCAGTTTTAAGGGGAGTCAGCCCCAGCATTTT. Translated, it gives CASSFKGSQPQHF.

DNA for the CDR3: TGCACCAGCAGCCAAGAGAGGCGGGAGGGCCCCCTTTCCGAGCAGTACTTC. This translates into CTSSQERREGPLSEQYF. This rearrangement joins TRBV1 to TRBJ2-7; the table assigns TRBD2, which was not confirmed against the DNA. TRBV1 is a pseudogene segment. The CDR3 is made up of 17 amino acids.

The chain has TRBV7-9 and TRBJ2-2; 9 bases are shared with TRBD1. With V trimmed by 5 bases and J by 6 bases, 4 bases remained unmatched. The CDR3 extends over 14 amino acids. The germline V gene has CDR1 SEHNR and CDR2 FQNEAQ (reference sequence). The CDR3 region has the DNA TGTGCCAGCAGCAACAGGGGGCAAGCCGGGGAGCTGTTTTTT. It specifies CASSNRGQAGELFF.

The chain employs TRBV19 and TRBJ1-5, with D unclear. V lost 4 bases, J lost 0 bases, and 10 bases lay in between. CDR1 is LNHDA, CDR2 SQIVND, per germline (reference sequence). This CDR3 contains 15 residues. The CDR3 region is CASSTVLISNQPQHF. The CDR3 nucleotides are TGTGCCAGTAGTACGGTGTTAATTAGCAATCAGCCCCAGCATTTT.

This clone came up many times. The J gene is TRBJ2-7, the V gene TRBV5-4; a possible D gene is TRBD2 (6 bases). Trimming removed 4 bases at V and 3 bases at J, with 14 bases between. The CDR3 covers 14 residues. Germline V gene lookup returns CDR1 SGHNT and CDR2 YYREEE (reference sequence). Written as DNA, the CDR3 is TGTGCCAGCAGCCCAGGACTACTCCTCTACGAGCAGTACTTC. It specifies CASSPGLLLYEQYF.

The chain uses TRBV19 and TRBJ1-5, with TRBD1 as a possible D gene (6 bases). The CDR3 sequence is 15 residues long. V lost 8 bases to trimming and J lost 2 bases, with 16 bases between them. Germline-derived CDR1 and CDR2 are LNHDA and SQIVND (reference sequence). CDR3 loop: CASRKGGLGNQPQHF. The CDR3 region has the DNA TGTGCCAGTCGTAAAGGGGGGCTAGGCAATCAGCCCCAGCATTTT.

The sample holds one count of this clone. The chain combines TRBV11-2 with TRBJ1-1; D may be TRBD1 (6 bases). The V gene's germline CDR1 is SGHAT and CDR2 FQNNGV. The germline V and J ends were trimmed by 5 bases and 0 bases, with 13 bases remaining between them. CDR3 length: 15 residues. The CDR3 DNA sequence: TGTGCCAGCAGCCTTGCAGGGGCCATGAACACTGAAGCTTTCTTT. Translated, it gives CASSLAGAMNTEAFF.

To note about this clone: Other DNA variants within this sample encode the same CDR3. The chain employs TRBV10-3 and TRBJ2-7, with 8 bases matching TRBD1. V lost 0 bases, J lost 5 bases, and 0 bases stayed unmatched. CDR1 is ENHRY and CDR2 is SYGVKD in the germline V gene. The CDR3 has 13 residues. This chain's CDR3 is CAISESTGDEQYF. The CDR3 DNA reads TGTGCCATCAGTGAGTCGACAGGGGACGAGCAGTACTTC.

V gene TRBV7-9 combines with J gene TRBJ2-5; D is perhaps TRBD2 (5 bases). CDR3 size: 14 residues. The germline V gene has CDR1 SEHNR and CDR2 FQNEAQ (reference sequence). With 1 base removed from V and 3 bases from J, the gap between germline ends came to 9 bases. The CDR3 DNA sequence: TGTGCCAGCAGCTTAGTATCCGGGAAAGAGACCCAGTACTTC. The encoded protein is CASSLVSGKETQYF.

A remark on this clone: The same CDR3 also results from other DNA sequences found in this sample. This sequence joins TRBV6-5 and TRBJ2-2, with 7 bases that match TRBD1. Germline loops: CDR1 MNHEY, CDR2 SVGAGI. The V segment lost 6 bases and the J segment 8 bases; nucleotides outside the gene matches: 6. This CDR3 is 13 amino acids long. This chain's CDR3 is CASSPRGTGELFF. DNA for the CDR3: TGTGCCAGCAGCCCCAGGGGGACAGGGGAGCTGTTTTTT.

This chain uses TRBV5-4 with TRBJ2-7; the match to TRBD2 covers 9 bases. Trimming removed 4 bases from V and 6 bases from J; junction bases left unmatched: 20. Looked up from germline, CDR1 is SGHNT and CDR2 is YYREEE (reference sequence). CDR3 size: 18 residues. The CDR3 sequence: CASSSGEPLAGIDREQYF. In DNA form, the CDR3 reads TGTGCCAGCAGCAGCGGGGAGCCCCTAGCGGGAATCGATCGCGAGCAGTACTTC.

The V call is TRBV10-3, the J call TRBJ2-5, with 8 bases fitting TRBD2. The CDR3 loop spans 13 amino acids. The germline V gene encodes CDR1 ENHRY and CDR2 SYGVKD. V lost 10 bases, J lost 5 bases, and 9 bases stayed unmatched. The CDR3 sequence: CATAAGERETQYF. The DNA for the CDR3 is TGTGCCACCGCAGCGGGAGAGAGGGAGACCCAGTACTTC.

This chain joins TRBV10-3 and TRBJ1-4, with 10 bases lining up with TRBD1. J lost 2 bases, V lost 11 bases, and 5 bases had no gene match. This CDR3 contains 14 residues. Looked up from germline, CDR1 is ENHRY and CDR2 is SYGVKD. Here the CDR3 reads CAAGTGATNEKLFF. The CDR3 bases are TGTGCCGCCGGGACAGGGGCCACTAATGAAAAACTGTTTTTT.

V and J are TRBV5-4 and TRBJ1-2; D is unresolved. The CDR3 runs to 15 residues. Trimming took off 1 base at V and 4 bases at J, with 14 bases between the two ends. The germline V gene has CDR1 SGHNT and CDR2 YYREEE (reference sequence). This CDR3 is CASSLTGAVAYGYTF. CDR3 nucleotides: TGTGCCAGCAGCTTGACGGGAGCTGTCGCCTATGGCTACACCTTC.

The V gene is TRBV5-1, the J gene TRBJ2-7; 7 bases are shared with TRBD1. The V gene's germline CDR1 is SGHRS and CDR2 YFSETQ. After removal of 4 bases from V and 3 bases from J, the junction contained 4 bases not matched to a gene. The CDR3 loop spans 13 amino acids. The CDR3 region has the DNA TGCGCCAGCAGCCTACAGGGGTACTACGAGCAGTACTTC. Protein: CASSLQGYYEQYF. The full variable domain, rest sourced from reference TRBV5-1 and TRBJ2-7, is KAGVTQTPRYLIKTRGQQVTLSCSPISGHRSVSWYQQTPGQGLQFLFEYFSETQRNKGNFPGRFSGRQFSNSRSEMNVSTLELGDSALYLCASSLQGYYEQYFGPGTRLTVT.

The rearrangement links TRBV30 to TRBJ1-1, with D hard to call. V was trimmed by 2 bases and J by 0 bases, leaving 16 bases between them. The CDR3 has 16 residues. Germline CDR1 and CDR2: GTSNPN and SVGIG (reference sequence). The CDR3 coding sequence is TGTGCCTGGAGTCCTCTGGCAGCATTCCTGAACACTGAAGCTTTCTTT. Translation gives CAWSPLAAFLNTEAFF.

V and J are TRBV25-1 and TRBJ1-6; perhaps TRBD1 as D (5 bases). The CDR3 runs 17 residues. The V end was cut by 7 bases, the J end by 14 bases, with 30 bases between. Germline lookup yields CDR1 MGHDK and CDR2 SYGVNS. CDR3 coding DNA: TGTGCCAGCACCGACCCGAGGGCCGGGTCAGATACGGGGGCCCTCCACTTT. This sequence encodes CASTDPRAGSDTGALHF. Full variable domain (rest looked up from reference TRBV25-1 and TRBJ1-6): EADIYQTPRYLVIGTGKKITLECSQTMGHDKMYWYQQDPGMELHLIHYSYGVNSTEKGDLSSESTVSRIRTEHFPLTLESARPSHTSQYLCASTDPRAGSDTGALHFGNGTRLTVT.

V usage is TRBV2 and J usage is TRBJ2-7, with TRBD1 matching 8 bases. Germline V gene sequence: CDR1 SNHLY, CDR2 FYNNEI. The trim removed 5 bases at V and 4 bases at J, leaving 10 bases unmatched. The CDR3 is 15 residues long. CDR3 loop: CASSSHRGLRYEQYF. The CDR3 nucleotides are TGTGCCAGCAGTTCCCACAGGGGGTTGAGGTACGAGCAGTACTTC.